This T cell receptor (beta chain) stems from a study of cytotoxic CD8 clonotypes in ibrutinib-treated CLL. Turning to the study itself: For this cohort, patients were some 12 relapsed/refractory and some 15 treatment-naive, while under 18 were IGHV unmutated. Study-wide findings and caveats: In comparison with age-matched healthy donors, baseline clonality was higher and tracked circulating CD8+ T-cell counts.

Per germline, CDR1 SNHLY and CDR2 FYNNEI. The ends were cut back, 6 bases at V and 7 bases at J, with 4 bases in the middle. This CDR3 spans 11 amino acids. The planned depth of sequencing spanned 1 in 200,000 to 1 in 1 million T cells. Repertoires were generated with immunoSEQ multiplex PCR, while TCRdb's copy carries only in-frame clones and drops some. The sample gives about 300,000 clones, 65% to 85% of which show up once; roughly 5% is in the top ten. Regarding this clone: What it binds is unknown.

The TCR comes from a human donor with chronic lymphocytic leukemia. The chain has TRBV2 and TRBJ1-6, with D unresolved. The sample consisted of PBMCs, taken at disease progression, from a patient treated with ibrutinib. The CDR3 DNA reads as TGTGCCAGCAGCGCGAATTCACCCCTCCACTTT. This sequence encodes CASSANSPLHF.